This T cell receptor (beta chain) was sequenced for a study of beta chain features in type 1 diabetes. Study results and limitations: All four CD4+ subsets of Type 1 diabetes patients contained TCRB CDR3s that were moderately but significantly shorter. More deletions and fewer insertions at VDJ junctions were seen in type 1 diabetes patients.

This CDR3 region has 15 residues. V was clipped by 0 bases and J by 5 bases, with 14 bases between them. Per germline, CDR1 SGHRS and CDR2 YFSETQ. The authors reverse transcribed all of the isolated RNA, so sequencing captured expressed TCRB transcripts. Some clones are missing from TCRdb's copy, which holds only in-frame ones; the method was immunoSEQ multiplex PCR. The table has approximately 150,000 clones, over 9.5% seen once. About this clone: Its antigen remains unidentified. This sample also contains other DNA sequences that code for the same CDR3.

This chain connects TRBV5-1 to TRBJ2-5; possible D gene TRBD2, 5 bases. What was sequenced was naive CD4+ T cells from blood. This TCR derives from a man aged 18 to 29 in good health. The CDR3 sequence is CASSLGGLDLETQYF. CDR3 nucleotides: TGCGCCAGCAGCTTGGGAGGACTGGACCTGGAGACCCAGTACTTC.